Listed here are 3 T cell receptor beta chains from one sample, sequenced in a study of tumor-infiltrating lymphocytes in primary liver carcinoma. Researchers generated TCR beta cDNA from about 530 ng of total RNA, relying on a constant-region primer. Libraries of TCR beta came from three nested multiplex PCR rounds with slightly modified ARM-PCR. Running 10 cycles apiece, the first two PCR rounds relied on TRBV1-TRBV30 forward primers together with a C-beta reverse primer. TCRdb itself ran the multiplex PCR reads through MiXCR, one entry per CDR3 protein. The table has 100,000 or so distinct CDR3 sequences, around two thirds seen once. The roughly 17-32 mg bulk tissue piece was not sorted before simultaneous RNA and DNA extraction. Sequencing was carried out using liver tumor tissue from sampling region 5. Documented subset: tumor region T5, tumor centre. All receptors derive from a woman aged 55-70 years with primary liver carcinoma and hepatitis B virus infection.

The J gene is TRBJ2-4, the V gene TRBV11-2; 11 bases are shared with TRBD1. Trimming took 4 bases from V and 15 from J; bases not matched to a gene: 17. CDR3 length: 16 residues. Germline V CDR1 and CDR2: SGHAT, FQNNGV. The CDR3 nucleotides are TGTGCCAGCAGCTCTAGTGGCCTCAGGACAGGGGGCGTCTCGTACTTC. Translation: CASSSSGLRTGGVSYF.

Note on this clonotype: An end of the junction does not agree with germline; a read error may underlie this. The rearrangement links TRBV5-1 to TRBJ2-3; 7 bases map to TRBD2. The germline gives CDR1 SGHRS, CDR2 YFSETQ. This CDR3 is built from 16 residues. In DNA form, the CDR3 reads TGCGCCAGGAGCTTGGGCGGGGGAGGCGGCACAGATACGCAGTATTTT. Translating it yields CARSLGGGGGTDTQYF.

A note on this clonotype: The CDR3 does not end in the conserved phenylalanine or tryptophan, so this is likely a read error. The V and J genes are TRBV11-2 and TRBJ1-1; tentative D call: TRBD1 (6 bases). Germline CDR1 and CDR2: SGHAT and FQNNGV. This CDR3 is built from 15 residues. CDR3 sequence: CARSLVSGASTEAFL. In DNA form, the CDR3 reads TGTGCCCGCAGCTTAGTGTCAGGGGCGAGCACTGAAGCTTTCCTT.